This T cell receptor (beta chain) was obtained from a study of immune cell composition in non-small cell lung cancer. Notes on the study in general: Squamous carcinomas (roughly 80%) more often had tumour-associated clones >0.5% than adenocarcinomas (roughly 35%). In adenocarcinoma, maximal tumour-associated clone frequency tracked TIL tumour reactivity.

The CDR3 has 12 amino acids. Looked up from germline, CDR1 is ENHRY and CDR2 is SYGVKD. The V gene lost 3 bases and the J gene lost 4 bases, with 4 bases spanning the gap. Here immunoSEQ multiplex PCR was the method, and the copy in TCRdb shows in-frame clones only, minus some. The sample includes roughly 3,000 clones, roughly 80% of them seen just once. As regards this clone: What it binds is unknown.

Sequenced: lung tumor tissue. The V call is TRBV10-3, the J call TRBJ1-5; no reliable D call. This clonotype was sampled from a human donor with non-small cell lung cancer. The CDR3: CAISDSNQPQHF. CDR3 bases: TGTGCCATCAGTGACAGTAATCAGCCCCAGCATTTT.